This T cell receptor beta chain was captured by sequencing in a study of molecular identifiers for immune sequencing clone quantification. Study conclusions and caveats: Jurkat TCR RNA spiked in from one cell reportedly remained identifiable amid roughly 910,000 naive cells.

This clonotype was counted between two and nine times. What it binds is not known. Previously reported methods and listed TCR primers produced the bulk TCR libraries. MiXCR, run by TCRdb on the PCR reads, gives a single entry per CDR3 protein. The table records about half a million distinct CDR3 sequences, roughly 23% of them present only once. Germline loops: CDR1 ENHRY, CDR2 SYGVKD. CDR3 length: 15 residues. After removal of 3 bases from V and 0 bases from J, the junction contained 2 bases not matched to a gene. Naive CD8 T cells were FACS-sorted by CD8+CD4-CCR7+CD45RA+ markers. J is TRBJ1-5 and V is TRBV10-3; 7 bases line up with TRBD1. The TCR sequence derives from a human donor in good health. Some libraries in this study had Jurkat cell RNA spiked in. The sequencing sample was made of naive CD8+ T cells from blood, with Jurkat cell RNA spiked in. Noted subset: FACS-sorted CD8+CD4-CCR7+CD45RA+ naive T cells. This CDR3 reads CAISDDRASNQPQHF. CDR3 DNA sequence: TGTGCCATCAGTGACGACAGGGCTAGCAATCAGCCCCAGCATTTT.